This note documents a single T cell receptor (beta chain) sequence. The antigen is unknown. The data belong to a study of cytomegalovirus exposure and HLA in healthy donors. PCR employed 60 Vbeta and 13 Jbeta primers. The table came from immunoSEQ multiplex PCR; TCRdb's copy has only in-frame clones and leaves some out. The sample has roughly 160,000 clones, around four fifths seen once. The J segment lost 0 bases and the V segment lost 5 bases, leaving 8 bases of the junction unmatched. There are 17 residues in the CDR3. Germline values: CDR1 SGHAT, CDR2 FQNNGV. General study results and limits: The authors judged a highly shared variant cluster likely a sequencing artifact.

V is TRBV11-2 and J is TRBJ2-3; 10 bases match TRBD1. The TCR originated in a man aged 50 to 60 in good health and CMV-seropositive. The material sequenced was PBMCs. CDR3: CASSLRGTGVSTDTQYF. The CDR3 DNA reads TGTGCCAGCAGCCTTAGGGGGACAGGGGTTAGCACAGATACGCAGTATTTT.